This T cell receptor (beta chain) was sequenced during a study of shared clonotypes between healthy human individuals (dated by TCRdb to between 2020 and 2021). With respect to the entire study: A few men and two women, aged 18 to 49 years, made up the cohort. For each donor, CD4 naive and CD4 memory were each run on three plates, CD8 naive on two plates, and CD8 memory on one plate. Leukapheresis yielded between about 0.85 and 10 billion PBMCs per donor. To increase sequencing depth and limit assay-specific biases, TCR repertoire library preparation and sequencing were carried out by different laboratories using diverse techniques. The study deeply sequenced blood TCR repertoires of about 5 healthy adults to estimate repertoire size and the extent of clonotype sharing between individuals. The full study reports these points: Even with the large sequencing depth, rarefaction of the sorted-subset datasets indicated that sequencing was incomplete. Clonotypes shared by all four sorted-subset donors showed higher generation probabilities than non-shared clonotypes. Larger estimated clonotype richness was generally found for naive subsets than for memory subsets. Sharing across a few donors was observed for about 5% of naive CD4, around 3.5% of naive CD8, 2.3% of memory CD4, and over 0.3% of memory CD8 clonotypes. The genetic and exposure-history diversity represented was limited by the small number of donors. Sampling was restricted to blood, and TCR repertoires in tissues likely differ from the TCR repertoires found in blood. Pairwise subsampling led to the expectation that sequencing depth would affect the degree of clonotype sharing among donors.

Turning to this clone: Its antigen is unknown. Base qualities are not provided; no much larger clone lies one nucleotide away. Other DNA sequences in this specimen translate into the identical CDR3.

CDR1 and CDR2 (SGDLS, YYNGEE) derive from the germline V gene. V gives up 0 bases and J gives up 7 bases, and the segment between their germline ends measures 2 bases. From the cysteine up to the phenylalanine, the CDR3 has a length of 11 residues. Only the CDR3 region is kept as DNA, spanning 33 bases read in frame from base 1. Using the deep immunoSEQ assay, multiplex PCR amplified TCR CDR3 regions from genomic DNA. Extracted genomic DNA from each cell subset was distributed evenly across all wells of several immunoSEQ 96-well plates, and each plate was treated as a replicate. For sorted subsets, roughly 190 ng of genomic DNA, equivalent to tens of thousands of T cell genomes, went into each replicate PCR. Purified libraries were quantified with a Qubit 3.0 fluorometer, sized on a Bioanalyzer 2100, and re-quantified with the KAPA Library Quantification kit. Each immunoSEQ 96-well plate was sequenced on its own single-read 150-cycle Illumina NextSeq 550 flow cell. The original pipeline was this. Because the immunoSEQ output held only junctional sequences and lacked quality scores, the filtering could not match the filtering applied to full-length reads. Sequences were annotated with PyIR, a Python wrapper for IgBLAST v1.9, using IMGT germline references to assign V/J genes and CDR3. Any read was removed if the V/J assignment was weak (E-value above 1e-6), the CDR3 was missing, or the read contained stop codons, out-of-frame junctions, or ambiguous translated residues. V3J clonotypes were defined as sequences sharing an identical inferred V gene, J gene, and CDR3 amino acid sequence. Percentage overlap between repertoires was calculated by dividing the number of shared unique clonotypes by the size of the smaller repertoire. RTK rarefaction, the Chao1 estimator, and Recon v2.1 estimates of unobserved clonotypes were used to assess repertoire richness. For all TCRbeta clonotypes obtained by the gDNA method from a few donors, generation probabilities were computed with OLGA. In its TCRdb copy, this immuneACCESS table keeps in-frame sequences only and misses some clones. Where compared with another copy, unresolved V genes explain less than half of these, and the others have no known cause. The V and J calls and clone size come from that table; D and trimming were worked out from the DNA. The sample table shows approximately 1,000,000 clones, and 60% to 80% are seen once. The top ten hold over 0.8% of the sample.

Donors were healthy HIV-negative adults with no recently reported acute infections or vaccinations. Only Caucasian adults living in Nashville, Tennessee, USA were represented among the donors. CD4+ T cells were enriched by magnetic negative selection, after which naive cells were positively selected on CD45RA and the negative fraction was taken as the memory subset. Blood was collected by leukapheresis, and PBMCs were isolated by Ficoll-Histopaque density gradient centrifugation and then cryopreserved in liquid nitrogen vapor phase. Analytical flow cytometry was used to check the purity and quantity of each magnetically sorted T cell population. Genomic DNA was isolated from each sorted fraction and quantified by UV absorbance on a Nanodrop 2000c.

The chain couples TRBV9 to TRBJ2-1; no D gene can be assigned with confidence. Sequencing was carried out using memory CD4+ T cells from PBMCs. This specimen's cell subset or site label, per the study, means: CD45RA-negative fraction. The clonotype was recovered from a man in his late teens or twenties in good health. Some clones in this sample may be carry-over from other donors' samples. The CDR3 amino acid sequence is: CASSVANEQFF. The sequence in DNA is TGTGCCAGCAGCGTAGCAAATGAGCAGTTCTTC.